This T cell receptor beta chain was sequenced during a study of blood T cell repertoires in COVID-19. Background on the study: COVID-19 samples from acute and convalescent phases originated in the United States, Italy and Spain. From T cells, B-cell-depleted T cells, or PBMCs came the material, which was cDNA or gDNA.

This CDR3 is 17 amino acids long. CDR1 and CDR2 (germline): SGHTA, FQGNSA. Trimming stripped 3 bases from V and 6 bases from J, with 20 bases between. Study processing details: From reference gene primer amplification, estimates of nucleated cell counts were derived. The method was immunoSEQ multiplex PCR; TCRdb's version includes in-frame clones alone and lacks a portion of them. V and J calls plus clone size are reproduced from that table; the DNA served to infer D and trimming. Among approximately 670,000 clones, more than 80% were seen once, and the ten largest hold around 0.3%. The chain couples TRBV7-2 to TRBJ2-2; D is possibly TRBD1 (5 bases). This receptor was taken from a woman between 18 and 29 years old with acute or convalescent COVID-19. The sequencing input was peripheral blood. CDR3 nucleotides: TGTGCCAGCAGCTTTGACCCCAGGGTCTGGGTAGCCGGGGAGCTGTTTTTT. Translation gives CASSFDPRVWVAGELFF.